This entry concerns a single TCR beta chain. The sample comes from a study of T cell changes during pregnancy in multiple sclerosis. Germline CDR1 reads MNHEY; CDR2 reads SMNVEV (reference sequence). There are 13 residues in the CDR3. The assay was immunoSEQ multiplex PCR, and TCRdb's table has in-frame clones only and misses some. Of approximately 100,000 clones listed, 92% are singletons. This sequence was found in a female donor in good health, enrolled as a control in a pregnancy study. This chain uses TRBV27 with TRBJ2-5, with TRBD1 matching over 7 bases. The DNA end favors TRBJ2-7, so the J call may be wrong. This sample comprised peripheral blood, obtained after pregnancy. The CDR3, as DNA: TGTGCCAGCAGTTACCGGACAGGCTACGAGCAGTACTTC. This encodes CASSYRTGYEQYF.